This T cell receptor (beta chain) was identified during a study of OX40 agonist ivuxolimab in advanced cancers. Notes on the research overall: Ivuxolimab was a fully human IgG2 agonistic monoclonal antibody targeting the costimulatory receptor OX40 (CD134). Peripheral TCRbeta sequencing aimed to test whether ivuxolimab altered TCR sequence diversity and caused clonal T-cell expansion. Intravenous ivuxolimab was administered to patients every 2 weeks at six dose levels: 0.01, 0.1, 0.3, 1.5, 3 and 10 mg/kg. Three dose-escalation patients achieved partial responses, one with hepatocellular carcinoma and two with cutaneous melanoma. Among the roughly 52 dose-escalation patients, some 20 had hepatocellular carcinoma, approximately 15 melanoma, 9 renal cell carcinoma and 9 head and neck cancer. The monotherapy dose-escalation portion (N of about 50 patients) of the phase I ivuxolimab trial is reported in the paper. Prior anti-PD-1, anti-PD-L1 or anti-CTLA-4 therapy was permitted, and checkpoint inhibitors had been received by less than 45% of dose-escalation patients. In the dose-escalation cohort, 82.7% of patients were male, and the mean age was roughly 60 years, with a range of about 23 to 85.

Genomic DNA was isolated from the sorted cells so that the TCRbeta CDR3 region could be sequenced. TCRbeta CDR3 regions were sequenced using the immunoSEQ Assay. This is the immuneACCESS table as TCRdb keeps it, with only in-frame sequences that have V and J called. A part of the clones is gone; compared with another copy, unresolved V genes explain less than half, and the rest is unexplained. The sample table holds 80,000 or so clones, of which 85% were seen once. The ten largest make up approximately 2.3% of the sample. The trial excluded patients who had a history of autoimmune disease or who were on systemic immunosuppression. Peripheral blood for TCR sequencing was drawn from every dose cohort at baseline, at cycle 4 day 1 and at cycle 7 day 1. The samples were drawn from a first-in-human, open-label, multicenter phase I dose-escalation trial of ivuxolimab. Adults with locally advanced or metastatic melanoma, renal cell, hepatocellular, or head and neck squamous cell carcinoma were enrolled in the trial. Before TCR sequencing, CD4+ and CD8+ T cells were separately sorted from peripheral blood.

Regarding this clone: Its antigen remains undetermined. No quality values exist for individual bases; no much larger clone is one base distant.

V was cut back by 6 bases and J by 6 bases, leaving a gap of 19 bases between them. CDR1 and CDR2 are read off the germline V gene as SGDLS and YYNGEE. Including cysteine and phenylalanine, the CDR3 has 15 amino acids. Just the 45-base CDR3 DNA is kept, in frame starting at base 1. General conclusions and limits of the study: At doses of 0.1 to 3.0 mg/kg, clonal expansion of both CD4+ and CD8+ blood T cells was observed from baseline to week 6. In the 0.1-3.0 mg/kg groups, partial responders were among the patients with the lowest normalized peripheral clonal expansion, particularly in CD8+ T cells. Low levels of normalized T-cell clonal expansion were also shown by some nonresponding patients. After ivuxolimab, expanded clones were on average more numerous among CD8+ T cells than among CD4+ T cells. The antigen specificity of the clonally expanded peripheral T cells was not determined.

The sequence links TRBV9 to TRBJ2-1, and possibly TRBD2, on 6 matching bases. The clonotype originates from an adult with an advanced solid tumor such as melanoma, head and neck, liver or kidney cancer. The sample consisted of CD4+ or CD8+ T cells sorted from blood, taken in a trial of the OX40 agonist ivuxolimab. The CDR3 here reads CASNRGGDPLNEQFF. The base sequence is TGTGCCAGCAACCGGGGCGGGGACCCCCTCAATGAGCAGTTCTTC.